The table lists the clone carrying this T cell receptor (beta chain) with many counts. The target antigen is unknown. In germline, CDR1 is SEHNR, CDR2 FQNEAQ (reference sequence). Trimming at V came to 5 bases and at J to 4 bases, leaving 7 bases not matched to a gene. The CDR3 contains 15 residues. This specimen comes from a study of T-cell reconstitution after alpha-beta-depleted transplantation in children. Study conclusions and caveats: Surviving recipient T cells and thymic progenitors accounted for the high day-60 TCRbeta diversity observed in some patients. By about two months after transplant, alpha-beta T cells reportedly arose from several hundred graft clones that had expanded. T-cell counts and diversity at one year post-transplant came mainly from newly produced T cells.

Preparation of the TCRbeta library was carried out with unique molecular identifiers. A single record per CDR3 protein comes from TCRdb applying MiXCR to the PCR reads. The sample carries hundreds of thousands of distinct CDR3 sequences, about 10% recorded once. The chain carries TRBV7-9 and TRBJ1-4, with 7 bases aligning to TRBD1. The clonotype was recovered from a child aged 2-15 years with inherited bone marrow failure, due to receive a stem cell transplant. The sequencing used PBMCs, collected before TCRalphabeta/CD19-depleted stem cell transplant. In nucleotides, the CDR3 is TGTGCCAGCAGCACAACGACAGGGAATAATGAAAAACTGTTTTTT. This codes for CASSTTTGNNEKLFF. The complete variable domain, with remaining parts taken from reference TRBV7-9 and TRBJ1-4, reads DTGVSQNPRHKITKRGQNVTFRCDPISEHNRLYWYRQTLGQGPEFLTYFQNEAQLEKSRLLSDRFSAERPKGSFSTLEIQRTEQGDSAMYLCASSTTTGNNEKLFFGSGTQLSVL.